The 17 T cell receptor beta chains reported below all come from one sample, sequenced in a study of tissue T cells after allogeneic stem cell transplantation. As to time point: mouse harvest day 7 after allogeneic transplant. Tail vein injection delivered 10^7 T-cell-depleted bone marrow cells and 10^6 splenic CD5+ T cells. The protocol was immunoSEQ multiplex PCR, while the TCRdb copy is restricted to in-frame clones and leaves out a portion. The sample holds thousands of clones, roughly 40% seen once. The sequencing input was skin. Receptor source: a female BALB/c mouse given C57BL/6 T cells with graft-versus-host disease after an allogeneic hematopoietic cell transplant.

In this sample, this clone turned up a few times. Germline and genes: mouse. The sequence runs out 1 residue before the end of the CDR3; the remainder is reconstructed from the germline J gene. The rearrangement links TRBV12-1 to TRBJ2-2; 10 nucleotides agree with TRBD2. The CDR3 is 14 residues long. The junction had 2 bases not matched to a gene; V was cut back by 1 base and J by 7 bases. Germline V gene sequence: CDR1 SGHSN, CDR2 HYEKVE. The part of the CDR3 DNA that was read is TGTGCCAGCTCTCTGGGACTGGGGTTCGGGCAGCTCTAC. Protein: CASSLGLGFGQLY. The complete CDR3 reads CASSLGLGFGQLYF.

This clone is classed as medium-sized. The genes are named according to mouse. CDR3 DNA (partial): TGTGCCAGCAGTCTCTCGCAACCTTATGAACAGTAC. Protein product: CASSLSQPYEQY. The entire CDR3 protein is CASSLSQPYEQYF. This chain connects TRBV26 to TRBJ2-7; unclear D gene. The CDR3 goes on 1 residue after the read ends, and that part is filled in from the germline J gene. Germline values: CDR1 KGHPV, CDR2 FQNQEV (reference sequence). V lost 3 bases, J lost 4 bases, and 10 bases lay in between. The CDR3 length is 13 residues. The full variable domain, its missing parts supplied by reference TRBV26 and TRBJ2-7, is NSKVIQTPRYLVKGQGQKAKMRCIPEKGHPVVFWYQQNKNNEFKFLINFQNQEVLQQIDMTEKRFSAECPSNSPCSLEIQSSEAGDSALYLCASSLSQPYEQYFGPGTRLTVL.

A note on this clone: The germline and genes are mouse ones. The CDR3 loop reads CASSPSNQAPLF. The sequenced part of the CDR3 DNA is TGTGCCAGCAGTCCCAGCAACCAGGCTCCGCTT. The chain uses TRBV24 and TRBJ1-5; D unresolved. The CDR3 end lies 1 residue beyond the end of the read and is filled in from the germline J gene. The germline V gene encodes CDR1 KGHTA and CDR2 FRNEEI. This CDR3 is 12 amino acids long. Trimming removed 4 bases from V and 3 bases from J, with 4 bases in between.

Concerning this clone itself: Gene names are mouse gene names. The CDR3 goes on 1 residue after the read ends, and that part is filled in from the germline J gene. The rearrangement joins TRBV3 to TRBJ2-2; tentatively, D is TRBD2 (6 bases). The CDR3 covers 15 residues. The ends were cut back, 3 bases at V and 0 bases at J, with 8 bases in the middle. Germline lookup yields CDR1 SNHLY and CDR2 FYNGKV (reference sequence). CDR3 DNA, as far as it was read: TGTGCCAGCAGCTTCGGGACTACAAACACCGGGCAGCTCTAC. Translating it yields CASSFGTTNTGQLY. The complete CDR3 protein is CASSFGTTNTGQLYF.

This clone showed up just once. Here the gene names and germline are mouse. The read finishes 1 residue shy of the CDR3 end, and the germline J gene is used to complete it. This chain connects TRBV13-3 to TRBJ2-5; 11 positions agree with TRBD2. V shed 2 bases, J shed 3 bases, and the junction held 2 bases outside the gene matches. This CDR3 has 15 amino acids. Germline CDR1 NNHDY, CDR2 SYVADS. Incomplete CDR3 DNA: TGTGCCAGCAGTGAAGGGACTGGGGGACAAGACACCCAGTAC. Amino acids: CASSEGTGGQDTQY. In full, the CDR3 reads CASSEGTGGQDTQYF.

With respect to this clone: Germline and genes here are mouse. The read stops 1 residue short of the end of the CDR3; the missing end is completed from the germline J gene. The chain joins TRBV3 to TRBJ2-5, with a possible D match to TRBD2 (6 bases). Trimming left V 1 base short and J 0 bases short, with 8 bases between. Germline values: CDR1 SNHLY, CDR2 FYNGKV (reference sequence). The CDR3 totals 15 residues. The covered CDR3 bases are TGTGCCAGCAGCTTAGTCTGGGGTAACCAAGACACCCAGTAC. It is translated as CASSLVWGNQDTQY. The CDR3 in full is CASSLVWGNQDTQYF.

This clone was picked up a small number of times. Any gene name here is a mouse gene name. The sequence runs out 1 residue before the end of the CDR3; the remainder is reconstructed from the germline J gene. The identical CDR3 is also encoded by other nucleotide sequences in the sample. The rearrangement joins TRBV26 to TRBJ1-3, with D tentatively TRBD1 (5 bases). Trimming removed 6 bases from V and 0 bases from J, with 9 bases in between. Germline V gene data show CDR1 as KGHPV and CDR2 as FQNQEV (reference sequence). The CDR3 covers 14 residues. This chain's CDR3 is CASSLTDSGNTLYF. The CDR3 bases that were read are TGTGCCAGCAGCCTGACAGATTCTGGAAATACGCTCTAT.

A note on this clone: Mouse gene names apply. Read sequence stops 1 residue before the CDR3 end, and the germline J gene provides the missing end. The chain employs TRBV3 and TRBJ2-1; D is unresolved. The CDR3 runs to 13 residues. The V gene lost 3 bases and the J gene lost 1 base, with 4 bases spanning the gap. The germline CDR1 and CDR2 sequences are SNHLY and FYNGKV (reference sequence). The CDR3 loop is CASSLVNYAEQFF. The CDR3 DNA, read in part, is TGTGCCAGCAGCTTGGTGAACTATGCTGAGCAGTTC. The full variable domain, rest sourced from reference TRBV3 and TRBJ2-1, is GPKVLQIPSHQIIDMGQMVTLNCDPVSNHLYFYWYKQILGQQMEFLVNFYNGKVMEKSKLFKDQFSVERPDGSYFTLKIQPTALEDSAVYFCASSLVNYAEQFFGPGTRLTVL.

This clone was counted a few times. Gene labels here are mouse ones. The CDR3 end is not reached by the read, which stops 1 residue before it; the germline J gene fills it in. The chain is built from TRBV13-2 and TRBJ1-2; 9 positions agree with TRBD1. The CDR3 has 15 residues. Germline CDR1 NNHNN, CDR2 SYGAGS (reference sequence). Trimming removed 4 bases from V and 1 base from J; junction bases left unmatched: 5. The CDR3 bases that were read are TGTGCCAGCGGTCTACAGGGGGCGAAAAACTCCGACTACACC. This encodes CASGLQGAKNSDYT. The whole CDR3 reads CASGLQGAKNSDYTF.

For this clone: The gene symbols are mouse symbols. The read is 1 residue too short to cover the CDR3 end, so that end is filled in from the germline J gene. This rearrangement joins TRBV23 to TRBJ2-2; no DNA check was done on the table's D call, TRBD1. The CDR3 totals 15 residues. The germline V gene has CDR1 KGHTA and CDR2 FQNQQP. CDR3 DNA, as far as it was read: TGCTCCAGCAGTCAATCCGCCAGAAACACCGGGCAGCTCTAC. Translation: CSSSQSARNTGQLY. The whole CDR3 protein is CSSSQSARNTGQLYF.

Of note for this clone: Gene and germline names: mouse. The read ends 1 residue shy of where the CDR3 ends; the end is completed using the germline J gene. The chain is built from TRBV3 and TRBJ1-6; 7 bases align to TRBD1. TRBJ1-6 is an ORF, with its function uncertain. CDR3 size: 15 residues. V shed 1 base, J shed 4 bases, and the junction held 1 base outside the gene matches. Germline V gives CDR1 SNHLY, CDR2 FYNGKV (reference sequence). The CDR3 protein is CASSLGRGYNSPLYF. The part of the CDR3 DNA that was read is TGTGCCAGCAGCTTAGGCAGGGGGTATAATTCGCCCCTCTAC.

As concerns this clone: The genes and germline here are from mouse. From the germline J gene comes the end of the CDR3, since the read stops 1 residue before it. Other nucleotide sequences in the sample specify the same CDR3. The V call is TRBV26, the J call TRBJ2-2; 9 bases match TRBD2. V dropped 3 bases and J dropped 4; count of bases not matched to a gene: 3. The length of the CDR3 is 15 residues. Germline CDR1 and CDR2: KGHPV and FQNQEV (reference sequence). CDR3 DNA, as far as it was read: TGTGCCAGCAGTCTCTCGACTGGGGGCACCGGGCAGCTCTAC. It translates to CASSLSTGGTGQLY. The whole CDR3 reads CASSLSTGGTGQLYF.

This clone has just a few counts. The genes are named according to mouse. The missing CDR3 end, 1 residue past where the read stops, is filled in from the germline J gene. This chain connects TRBV1 to TRBJ1-4, with a weak D call TRBD1 (5 bases). Deletions cut 3 bases from V and 0 bases from J, with 8 bases between. Germline V gene lookup returns CDR1 NSQYPW and CDR2 LRSPGD (reference sequence). This CDR3 spans 15 amino acids. CDR3 DNA (partial): TGCACCTGCAGTGCCCGGACAATTTCCAACGAAAGATTATTT. It is translated as CTCSARTISNERLF. The whole CDR3 sequence reads CTCSARTISNERLFF.

As to this clone: The junction differs from germline at one of its ends, possibly a read error. Gene names are mouse gene names. The read terminates 1 residue before the CDR3 end, so the remaining end is supplied by the germline J gene. J is TRBJ1-1 and V is TRBV26; D call uncertain. CDR1 and CDR2 from the germline V gene are KGHPV and FQNQEV (reference sequence). The CDR3 has 11 residues. The chain's CDR3 is CASSLHTDVFF. CDR3 DNA, as far as it was read: TGTGCCAGCAGTCTGCACACAGACGTCTTC.

This clone was detected a few times. Genes here carry mouse names. The CDR3 is cut off 1 residue early in the read; its end comes from the germline J gene. V is TRBV26 and J is TRBJ1-6; D is unclear. TRBJ1-6 is labeled an ORF, and its function is uncertain. The CDR3 contains 13 residues. Per germline, CDR1 KGHPV and CDR2 FQNQEV (reference sequence). V lost 2 bases, J lost 6 bases, and 5 bases lay in between. The sequenced CDR3 bases are TGTGCCAGCAGTCTGGGGGTTAATTCGCCCCTCTAC. Its protein product is CASSLGVNSPLY. The entire CDR3 protein is CASSLGVNSPLYF.

With regard to this clone: The listed genes are named as in mouse. The observed sequence ends 1 residue before the CDR3 terminus, with the missing tail filled in from the germline J gene. The chain has TRBV13-2 and TRBJ2-5; 11 bases line up with TRBD2. V lost 4 bases, J lost 4 bases, and 2 bases stayed unmatched. Per germline, CDR1 NNHNN and CDR2 SYGAGS (reference sequence). CDR3 length: 14 residues. The CDR3 loop is CASGPGLGEDTQYF. CDR3 DNA, as far as it was read: TGTGCCAGCGGTCCGGGACTGGGGGAAGACACCCAGTAC.

Comments on this clone: The germline and genes are mouse ones. The read falls 1 residue short of the CDR3 end, and the missing part is taken from the germline J gene. V is TRBV26 and J is TRBJ2-7, with 12 bases aligning to TRBD1. The CDR3 is made up of 14 amino acids. Per germline, CDR1 KGHPV and CDR2 FQNQEV (reference sequence). Trimming took 4 bases from V and 6 from J; bases not matched to a gene: 4. The CDR3 bases that were read are TGTGCCAGCAGTCCCGGGGACAGGGGGCTTGAACAGTAC. Protein product: CASSPGDRGLEQY. The whole CDR3 region reads CASSPGDRGLEQYF.